One and the same sample provided the 5 T cell receptor beta chains below, sequenced in a study of T cells in lung cancer brain metastases (dated by TCRdb to the late 2010s). The library came from the immunoSEQ multiplex PCR assay. This is the immuneACCESS table as TCRdb keeps it, with only in-frame sequences that have V and J called. A part of the clones is gone; compared with another copy, unresolved V genes explain less than half, and the rest is unexplained. Counted in this sample were 1,000 to 1,500 clones; 89% of them appeared once. The ten largest account for around 3.5% of the sample. Sample: tumor tissue from a brain metastasis. What the cell subset or site label conveys for this sample: paired resected brain metastasis. All receptors derive from a man aged 70-80 years with non-small cell lung cancer that had spread to the brain.

This chain joins TRBV4-2 and TRBJ2-7; 9 bases align to TRBD1. J lost 4 bases, V lost 3 bases, and 10 bases had no gene match. This CDR3 spans 16 amino acids. Germline V gene sequence: CDR1 LGHNA, CDR2 YNFKEQ. The CDR3 region has the DNA TGTGCCAGCAGCCAGATTCCGGGACAGGGTGCTTACGAGCAGTACTTC. Translated, it gives CASSQIPGQGAYEQYF.

This rearrangement joins TRBV2 to TRBJ1-1; D ambiguous. Between the trimmed V and J ends, which lost 7 bases and 5 bases, there was a span of 8 bases. Germline CDR1 is SNHLY and CDR2 is FYNNEI. CDR3 length equals 11 residues. CDR3 sequence reads: CASKYGTEAFF. CDR3 coding DNA: TGTGCCAGCAAGTACGGGACTGAAGCTTTCTTT.

This clone was seen only a few times. The rearrangement joins TRBV5-6 to TRBJ1-5, with 10 nucleotides matching TRBD1. Unmatched junction bases numbered 2, after V lost 1 base and J lost 4 bases. This CDR3 region has 15 residues. CDR1 and CDR2 (germline): SGHDT, YYEEEE. The CDR3 sequence is CASSLWGQGNQPQHF. The DNA of the CDR3 is TGTGCCAGCAGCTTGTGGGGACAGGGGAATCAGCCCCAGCATTTT.

This chain connects TRBV6-5 to TRBJ1-6; D is unclear. Trimming removed 8 bases from V and 5 bases from J, with 13 bases in between. This CDR3 contains 14 residues. In germline, CDR1 is MNHEY, CDR2 SVGAGI. The CDR3 sequence: CASHYGQNNSPLHF. In DNA form, the CDR3 reads TGTGCCAGCCATTACGGGCAGAATAATTCACCCCTCCACTTT.

This chain uses TRBV27 with TRBJ2-7; unclear D gene. This CDR3 is 15 amino acids long. V was pared by 5 bases and J by 12 bases, with 26 bases between. Germline V gene sequence: CDR1 MNHEY, CDR2 SMNVEV (reference sequence). CDR3 DNA sequence: TGTGCCAGCAGTGAACTCTTTTTTAAAGATAGGGTGCTGTACTTC. This encodes CASSELFFKDRVLYF.